Described below is a single T cell receptor beta chain sequence and its context. Germline values: CDR1 MDHEN, CDR2 SYDVKM. There are 14 residues in the CDR3. The PCR was carried out with 60 Vbeta primers and 13 Jbeta primers. Produced via immunoSEQ multiplex PCR; TCRdb's table is partial and in-frame only. The sample holds some 65,000 clones; almost 80% are singletons and the top ten take over 2.5%. This record belongs to a study of cytomegalovirus exposure and HLA in healthy donors. The source material was PBMCs. The clonotype was recovered from a girl aged 5 to 17 in good health and CMV-seropositive. This chain joins TRBV28 and TRBJ2-5; D unresolved. The DNA end favors TRBJ2-7, so the J call may be wrong. The CDR3 region is CASSLPTKNYEQYF. In DNA, the CDR3 is TGTGCCAGCAGTCTTCCAACTAAGAACTACGAGCAGTACTTC.